These 24 T cell receptor beta chains originate from one sample sequenced in a study of T cells expressing NK-cell markers. TCRdb reprocessed the 5' RACE reads and stores each CDR3 protein as one record, lacking DNA. The sample has thousands of distinct CDR3 sequences. The sample taken for sequencing was blood T cells: a sorted CD56 or NKG2C T cell subset, CD4+ or CD8+ T cells, or bulk PBMC T cells (not recorded which). The receptors here all came from a man younger than 35 in good health.

The rearrangement links TRBV19 to TRBJ2-5; TCRdb proposes TRBD2, but this gene call is untestable without DNA. The CDR3 runs to 16 residues. The germline V gene has CDR1 LNHDA and CDR2 SQIVND (reference sequence). The CDR3 here is CASSGGSGRIQETQYF.

The chain is built from TRBV27 and TRBJ2-3; there is no DNA to check the TCRdb D call of TRBD2. The germline CDR1 and CDR2 sequences are MNHEY and SMNVEV (reference sequence). CDR3 length equals 14 residues. The CDR3 is CASSPLGAQDTQYF.

The rearrangement joins TRBV7-2 to TRBJ2-5; TCRdb's D call, TRBD1, is unchecked because there is no DNA. Germline loops: CDR1 SGHTA, CDR2 FQGNSA. This CDR3 contains 15 residues. CDR3 loop: CASSPTGSGKETQYF.

Measured by frequency, this clonotype is medium-sized. The CDR3 spells CASSPWTTLEQYF. The rearrangement joins TRBV27 to TRBJ2-7. This CDR3 is built from 13 residues. From germline, CDR1 is MNHEY and CDR2 SMNVEV (reference sequence).

The J gene is TRBJ2-3, the V gene TRBV14; with no DNA, the TCRdb D assignment of TRBD2 cannot be verified. The CDR3 extends over 16 amino acids. In germline, CDR1 is SGHDN, CDR2 FVKESK. This CDR3 is CASSPGTSVSTDTQYF.

The gene calls are TRBV18 and TRBJ2-1. The CDR3 has 12 residues. CDR1 and CDR2 from the germline V gene are KGHSH and LQKENI. The CDR3 sequence is CASSAEYNEQFF.

In terms of frequency, this clonotype is medium-sized. V and J are TRBV20-1 and TRBJ2-2. Per germline, CDR1 DFQATT and CDR2 SNEGSKA (reference sequence). The CDR3 extends over 12 amino acids. This CDR3 is CSASGVAGELFF.

The chain is built from TRBV7-2 and TRBJ2-5; TCRdb designates TRBD1, a call that cannot be tested without DNA. Germline V gene lookup returns CDR1 SGHTA and CDR2 FQGNSA. The CDR3 is 17 amino acids. CDR3 sequence: CASSLVRILGGKETQYF.

This clonotype registers medium-sized by frequency. V usage is TRBV4-3 and J usage is TRBJ1-5. The CDR3 is 16 residues long. Per germline, CDR1 LGHNA and CDR2 YSLEER. The CDR3 loop reads CASSQDLRVSNQPQHF.

The CDR3: CASSRGTSGYNEQFF. The chain joins TRBV4-2 to TRBJ2-1; without DNA, the TCRdb call of TRBD2 cannot be checked. Germline assignment: CDR1 LGHNA and CDR2 YNFKEQ. There are 15 residues in the CDR3.

This clonotype is classed as medium-sized (0.01 to 0.1%) by frequency. The rearrangement links TRBV27 to TRBJ2-5; the TCRdb D gene call, TRBD1, has no DNA to confirm it. The V gene's germline CDR1 is MNHEY and CDR2 SMNVEV (reference sequence). This CDR3 has 11 amino acids. Here the CDR3 reads CASSFGGSQYF.

This clonotype counts as medium-sized by frequency. CDR3 protein: CASSFDGIAVQPQHF. The V call is TRBV27, the J call TRBJ1-5. This CDR3 contains 15 residues. Germline V gene lookup returns CDR1 MNHEY and CDR2 SMNVEV (reference sequence).

The genes are TRBV10-3 and TRBJ2-5; TCRdb returns TRBD2, unconfirmable since there is no DNA. This CDR3 spans 16 amino acids. CDR1 and CDR2 (germline): ENHRY, SYGVKD. CDR3 sequence reads: CAISESSYSPQETQYF.

The V and J genes are TRBV20-1 and TRBJ1-1. The CDR3 covers 13 residues. Germline CDR1 reads DFQATT; CDR2 reads SNEGSKA (reference sequence). The CDR3: CSARDDQNTEAFF.

This clonotype counts as medium-sized (0.01 to 0.1%) by frequency. The J gene is TRBJ1-5, the V gene TRBV4-3; the TCRdb call, TRBD1, lacks DNA for checking. The V gene's germline CDR1 is LGHNA and CDR2 YSLEER. The CDR3 consists of 15 residues. The CDR3: CASSFTPGDNQPQHF.

The CDR3 loop reads CASSEYRERANEQFF. J is TRBJ2-1 and V is TRBV25-1. Germline values: CDR1 MGHDK, CDR2 SYGVNS. The CDR3 loop spans 15 amino acids.

J is TRBJ2-3 and V is TRBV3-1. There are 13 residues in the CDR3. The V gene's germline CDR1 is LGHDT and CDR2 YNNKEL (reference sequence). CDR3: CASSQTSTDTQYF.

Measured by frequency, this clonotype is medium-sized. This chain links TRBV4-1 with TRBJ1-2. The length of the CDR3 is 14 residues. The germline V gene has CDR1 MGHRA and CDR2 YSYEKL. The CDR3 sequence: CASSQEGANYGYTF.

The V call is TRBV10-3, the J call TRBJ2-3. Germline-derived CDR1 and CDR2 are ENHRY and SYGVKD. The CDR3 consists of 16 residues. CDR3 protein: CAISGEVRWYTDTQYF.

The chain is built from TRBV18 and TRBJ2-6. CDR1 KGHSH and CDR2 LQKENI come from the germline V gene. This CDR3 region has 14 residues. The CDR3 loop is CASSPPSGANVLTF.

The chain uses TRBV4-1 and TRBJ2-5; checking the TCRdb D call of TRBD1 is not possible without DNA. From germline, CDR1 is MGHRA and CDR2 YSYEKL. The CDR3 loop spans 16 amino acids. The CDR3 loop reads CASSHDEDKNQETQYF.

This clonotype is labeled medium-sized (0.01 to 0.1%) based on frequency. The chain employs TRBV20-1 and TRBJ2-7. Looked up from germline, CDR1 is DFQATT and CDR2 is SNEGSKA (reference sequence). The length of the CDR3 is 14 residues. The chain's CDR3 is CSARESRGFYEQYF.

The rearrangement joins TRBV27 to TRBJ1-1. Germline V CDR1 and CDR2: MNHEY, SMNVEV (reference sequence). The CDR3 consists of 12 residues. CDR3 loop: CASRKETSEAFF.

This clonotype is labeled medium-sized based on frequency. The gene calls are TRBV7-2 and TRBJ1-1. The CDR3 has 13 amino acids. Germline V gene lookup returns CDR1 SGHTA and CDR2 FQGNSA. The CDR3 sequence is CASSVKQNTEAFF.